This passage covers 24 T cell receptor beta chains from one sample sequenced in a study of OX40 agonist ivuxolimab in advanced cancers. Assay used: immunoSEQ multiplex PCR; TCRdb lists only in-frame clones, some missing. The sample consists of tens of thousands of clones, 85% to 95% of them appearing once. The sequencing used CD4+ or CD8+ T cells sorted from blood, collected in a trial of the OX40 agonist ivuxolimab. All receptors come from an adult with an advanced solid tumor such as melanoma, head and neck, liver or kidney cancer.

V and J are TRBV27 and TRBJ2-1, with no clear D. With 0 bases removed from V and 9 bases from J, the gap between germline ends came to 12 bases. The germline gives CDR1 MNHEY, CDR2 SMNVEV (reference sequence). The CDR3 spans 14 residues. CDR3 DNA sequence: TGTGCCAGCAGTTTATCGGCGCCTTGGGGTGAGCAGTTCTTC. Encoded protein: CASSLSAPWGEQFF.

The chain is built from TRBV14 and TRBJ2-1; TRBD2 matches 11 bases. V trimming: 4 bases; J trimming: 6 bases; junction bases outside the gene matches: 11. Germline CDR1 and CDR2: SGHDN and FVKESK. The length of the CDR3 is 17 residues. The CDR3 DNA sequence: TGTGCCAGCAGCCCTACCAGGGGACTAGCGGCCCCCAATGAGCAGTTCTTC. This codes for CASSPTRGLAAPNEQFF.

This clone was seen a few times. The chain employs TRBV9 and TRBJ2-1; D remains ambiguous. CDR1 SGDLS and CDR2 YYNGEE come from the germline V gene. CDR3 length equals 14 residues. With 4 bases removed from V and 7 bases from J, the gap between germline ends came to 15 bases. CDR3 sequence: CASSPWETLNEQFF. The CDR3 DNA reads TGTGCCAGCAGCCCATGGGAAACGTTAAATGAGCAGTTCTTC. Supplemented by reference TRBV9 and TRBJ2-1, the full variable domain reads DSGVTQTPKHLITATGQRVTLRCSPRSGDLSVYWYQQSLDQGLQFLIQYYNGEERAKGNILERFSAQQFPDLHSELNLSSLELGDSALYFCASSPWETLNEQFFGPGTRLTVL.

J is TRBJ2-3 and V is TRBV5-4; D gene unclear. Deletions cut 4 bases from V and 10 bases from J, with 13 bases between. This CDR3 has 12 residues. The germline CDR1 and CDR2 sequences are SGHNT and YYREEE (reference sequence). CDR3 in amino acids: CASSLDTPAQYF. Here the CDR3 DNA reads TGTGCCAGCAGCCTTGACACTCCTGCGCAGTATTTT.

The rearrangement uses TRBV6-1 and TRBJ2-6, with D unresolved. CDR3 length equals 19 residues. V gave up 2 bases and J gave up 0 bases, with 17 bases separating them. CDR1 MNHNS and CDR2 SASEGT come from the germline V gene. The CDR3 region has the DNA TGTGCCAGCAGTGAATCTGCCTGGGCAGTAGGCTCTGGGGCCAACGTCCTGACTTTC. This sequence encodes CASSESAWAVGSGANVLTF.

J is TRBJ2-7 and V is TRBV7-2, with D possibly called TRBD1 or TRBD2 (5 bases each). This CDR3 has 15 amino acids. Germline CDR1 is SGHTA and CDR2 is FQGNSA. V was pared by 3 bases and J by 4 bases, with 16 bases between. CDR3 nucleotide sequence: TGTGCCAGCAGCTTCCGGGACGGTCATCTGTACGAGCAGTACTTC. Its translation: CASSFRDGHLYEQYF.

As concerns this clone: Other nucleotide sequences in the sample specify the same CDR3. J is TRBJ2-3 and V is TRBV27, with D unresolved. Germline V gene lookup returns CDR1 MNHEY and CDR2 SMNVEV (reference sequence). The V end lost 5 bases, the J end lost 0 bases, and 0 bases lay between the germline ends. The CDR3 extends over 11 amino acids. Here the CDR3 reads CASSSTDTQYF. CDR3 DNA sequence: TGTGCCAGCAGTAGCACAGATACGCAGTATTTT.

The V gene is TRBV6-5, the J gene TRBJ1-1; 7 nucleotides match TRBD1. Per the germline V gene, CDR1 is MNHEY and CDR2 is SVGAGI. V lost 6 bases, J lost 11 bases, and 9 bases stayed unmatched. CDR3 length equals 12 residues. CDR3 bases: TGTGCCAGCAGCCTGACAGGGCCCGGGGCTTTCTTT. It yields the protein CASSLTGPGAFF.

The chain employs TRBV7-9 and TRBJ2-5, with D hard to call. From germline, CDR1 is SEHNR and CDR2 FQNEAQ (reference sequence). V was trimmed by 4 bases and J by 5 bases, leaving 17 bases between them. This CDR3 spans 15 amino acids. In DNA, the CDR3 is TGTGCCAGCAGCTCGACTTGGGCAACGCGGGAGACCCAGTACTTC. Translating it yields CASSSTWATRETQYF.

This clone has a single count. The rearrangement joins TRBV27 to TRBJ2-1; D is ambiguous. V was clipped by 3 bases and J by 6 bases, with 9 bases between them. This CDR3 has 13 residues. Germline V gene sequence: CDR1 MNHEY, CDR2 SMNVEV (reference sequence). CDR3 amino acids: CASSFGPANEQFF. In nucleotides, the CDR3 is TGTGCCAGCAGTTTTGGGCCCGCCAATGAGCAGTTCTTC.

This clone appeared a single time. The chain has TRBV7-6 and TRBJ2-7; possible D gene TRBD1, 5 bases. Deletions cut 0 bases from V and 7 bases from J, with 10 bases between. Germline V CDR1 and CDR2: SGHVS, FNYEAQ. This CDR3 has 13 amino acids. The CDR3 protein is CASSLAETEEQYF. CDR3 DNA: TGTGCCAGCAGCTTAGCTGAGACAGAGGAGCAGTACTTC.

CDR3 amino acids: CASSPGTSGSSSYNEQFF. The CDR3 DNA reads as TGTGCCAGTAGCCCCGGGACTAGCGGGAGTAGCTCCTACAATGAGCAGTTCTTC. V gene TRBV19 combines with J gene TRBJ2-1; 14 nucleotides align to TRBD2. V lost 6 bases and J lost 0; bases outside the gene matches: 7. Germline V gene data show CDR1 as LNHDA and CDR2 as SQIVND (reference sequence). The CDR3 contains 18 residues.

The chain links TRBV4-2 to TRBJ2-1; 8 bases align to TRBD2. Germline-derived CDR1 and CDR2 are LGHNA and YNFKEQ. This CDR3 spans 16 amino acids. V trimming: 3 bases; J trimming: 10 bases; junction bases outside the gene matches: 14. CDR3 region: CASSQPPRAGGREQFF. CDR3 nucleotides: TGTGCCAGCAGCCAGCCCCCTCGCGCGGGAGGCAGGGAGCAGTTCTTC.

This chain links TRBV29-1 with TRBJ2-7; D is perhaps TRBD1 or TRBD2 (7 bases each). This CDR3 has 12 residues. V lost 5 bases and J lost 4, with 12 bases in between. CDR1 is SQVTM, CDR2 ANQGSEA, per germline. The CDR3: CSVSGGGYEQYF. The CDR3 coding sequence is TGCAGCGTTTCAGGGGGGGGTTACGAGCAGTACTTC.

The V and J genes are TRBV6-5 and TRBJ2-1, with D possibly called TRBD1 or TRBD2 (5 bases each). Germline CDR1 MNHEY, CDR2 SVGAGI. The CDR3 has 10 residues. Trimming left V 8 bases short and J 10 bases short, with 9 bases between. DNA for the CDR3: TGTGCCAGCCTTGGGGGAGAGCAGTTCTTC. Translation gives CASLGGEQFF.

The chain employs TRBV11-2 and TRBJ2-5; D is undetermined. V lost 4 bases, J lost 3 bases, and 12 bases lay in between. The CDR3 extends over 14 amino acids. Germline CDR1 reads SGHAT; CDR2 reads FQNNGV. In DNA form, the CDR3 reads TGTGCCAGCAGCTCGATGATAGGCGAAGAGACCCAGTACTTC. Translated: CASSSMIGEETQYF.

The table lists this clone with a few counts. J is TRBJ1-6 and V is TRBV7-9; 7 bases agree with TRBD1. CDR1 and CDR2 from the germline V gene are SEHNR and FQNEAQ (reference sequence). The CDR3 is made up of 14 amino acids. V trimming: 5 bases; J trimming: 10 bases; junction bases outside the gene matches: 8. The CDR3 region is CASSGDRAVSPLHF. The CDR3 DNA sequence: TGTGCCAGCAGCGGGGACAGAGCTGTCTCACCCCTCCACTTT.

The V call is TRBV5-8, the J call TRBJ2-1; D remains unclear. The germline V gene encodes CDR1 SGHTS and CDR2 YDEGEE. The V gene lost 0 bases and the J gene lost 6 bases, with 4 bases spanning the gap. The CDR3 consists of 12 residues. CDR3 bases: TGTGCCAGCAGCTTGGGGGGCAATGAGCAGTTCTTC. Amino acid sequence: CASSLGGNEQFF.

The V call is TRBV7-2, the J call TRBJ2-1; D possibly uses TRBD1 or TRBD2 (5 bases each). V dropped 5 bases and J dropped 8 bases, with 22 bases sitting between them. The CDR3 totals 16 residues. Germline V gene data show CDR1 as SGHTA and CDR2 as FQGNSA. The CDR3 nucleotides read TGTGCCAGCAGCACTCCGGGACGCCCAATAATCGATGAGCAGTTCTTC. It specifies CASSTPGRPIIDEQFF.

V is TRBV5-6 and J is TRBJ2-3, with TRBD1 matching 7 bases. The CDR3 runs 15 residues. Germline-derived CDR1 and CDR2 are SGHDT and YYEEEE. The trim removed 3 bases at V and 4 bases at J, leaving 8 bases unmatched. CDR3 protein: CASSSPGTVADTQYF. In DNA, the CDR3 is TGTGCCAGCAGCTCCCCGGGGACAGTGGCAGATACGCAGTATTTT.

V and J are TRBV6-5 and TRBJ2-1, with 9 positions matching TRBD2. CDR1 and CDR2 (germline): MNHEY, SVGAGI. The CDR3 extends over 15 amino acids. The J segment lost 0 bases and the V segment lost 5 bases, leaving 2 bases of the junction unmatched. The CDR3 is CASSPTSGSYNEQFF. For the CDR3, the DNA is TGTGCCAGCAGTCCGACTAGCGGCTCCTACAATGAGCAGTTCTTC.

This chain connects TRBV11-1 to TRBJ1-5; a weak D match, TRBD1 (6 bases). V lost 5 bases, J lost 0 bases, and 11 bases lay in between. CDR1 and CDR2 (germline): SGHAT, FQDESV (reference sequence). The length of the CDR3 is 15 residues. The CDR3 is CASSATGNSNQPQHF. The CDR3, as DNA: TGTGCCAGCAGCGCGACAGGAAATAGCAATCAGCCCCAGCATTTT.

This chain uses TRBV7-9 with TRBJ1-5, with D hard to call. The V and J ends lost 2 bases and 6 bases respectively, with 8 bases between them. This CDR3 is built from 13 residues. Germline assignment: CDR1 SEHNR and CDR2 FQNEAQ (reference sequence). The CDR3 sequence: CASSLLAGQPQHF. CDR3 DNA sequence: TGTGCCAGCAGCTTATTGGCTGGTCAGCCCCAGCATTTT.

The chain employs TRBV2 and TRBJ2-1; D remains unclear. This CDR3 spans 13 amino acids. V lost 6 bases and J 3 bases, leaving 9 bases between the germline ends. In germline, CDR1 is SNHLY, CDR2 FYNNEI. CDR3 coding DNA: TGTGCCAGCAGGGGCAGCGACTACAATGAGCAGTTCTTC. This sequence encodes CASRGSDYNEQFF. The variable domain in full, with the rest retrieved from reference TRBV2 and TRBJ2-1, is EPEVTQTPSHQVTQMGQEVILRCVPISNHLYFYWYRQILGQKVEFLVSFYNNEISEKSEIFDDQFSVERPDGSNFTLKIRSTKLEDSAMYFCASRGSDYNEQFFGPGTRLTVL.